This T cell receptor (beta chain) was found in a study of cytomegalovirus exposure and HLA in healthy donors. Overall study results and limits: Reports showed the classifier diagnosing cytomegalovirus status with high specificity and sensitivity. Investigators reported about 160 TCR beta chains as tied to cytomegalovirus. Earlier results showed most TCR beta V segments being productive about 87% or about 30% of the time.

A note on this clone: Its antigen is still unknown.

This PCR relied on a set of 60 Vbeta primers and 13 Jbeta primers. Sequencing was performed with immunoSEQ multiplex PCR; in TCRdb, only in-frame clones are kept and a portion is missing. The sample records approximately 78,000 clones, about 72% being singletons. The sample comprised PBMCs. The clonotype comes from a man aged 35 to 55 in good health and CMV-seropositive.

CDR3 sequence: CASSQVGGDYGYTF. Here the CDR3 DNA reads TGCGCCAGCAGCCAAGTAGGGGGGGACTATGGCTACACCTTC. The chain carries TRBV4-3 and TRBJ1-2, with D possibly matching TRBD1 (6 bases). CDR1 and CDR2 from the germline V gene are LGHNA and YSLEER. CDR3 size: 14 residues. The germline V and J ends were trimmed by 1 base and 3 bases, with 9 bases remaining between them.